The 2 T cell receptor beta chains below all came from one sample that was sequenced in a study of T-cell reconstitution after alpha-beta-depleted transplantation in children. Library preparation (for TCRbeta) was performed with unique molecular identifiers. Each CDR3 protein is one row after TCRdb ran MiXCR on the PCR reads. The table shows 350,000 to 500,000 distinct CDR3 sequences, with roughly 44% occurring only once. The sequencing here drew on PBMCs, taken before TCRalphabeta/CD19-depleted stem cell transplant. The receptors stem from a girl aged 2-10 years with aplastic anemia, due to receive a stem cell transplant.

The chain has TRBV28 and TRBJ2-6; D gene ambiguous. V was trimmed by 7 bases and J by 1 base, leaving 8 bases between them. CDR1 is MDHEN, CDR2 SYDVKM, per germline. CDR3 length: 14 residues. The CDR3 protein is CASTLGSGANVLTF. The DNA of the CDR3 is TGTGCCAGCACCTTGGGGTCTGGGGCCAACGTCCTGACTTTC.

This clonotype has a handful of counts. V and J are TRBV10-1 and TRBJ2-1; the match to TRBD1 covers 8 bases. V shed 6 bases, J shed 9 bases, and the junction held 10 bases outside the gene matches. The CDR3 sequence is 14 residues long. Germline V CDR1 and CDR2: WNHNN, SYGVQD (reference sequence). The CDR3 region is CASSRSQGASEQFF. CDR3 coding DNA: TGCGCCAGCAGCCGAAGTCAGGGGGCGAGTGAGCAGTTCTTC.